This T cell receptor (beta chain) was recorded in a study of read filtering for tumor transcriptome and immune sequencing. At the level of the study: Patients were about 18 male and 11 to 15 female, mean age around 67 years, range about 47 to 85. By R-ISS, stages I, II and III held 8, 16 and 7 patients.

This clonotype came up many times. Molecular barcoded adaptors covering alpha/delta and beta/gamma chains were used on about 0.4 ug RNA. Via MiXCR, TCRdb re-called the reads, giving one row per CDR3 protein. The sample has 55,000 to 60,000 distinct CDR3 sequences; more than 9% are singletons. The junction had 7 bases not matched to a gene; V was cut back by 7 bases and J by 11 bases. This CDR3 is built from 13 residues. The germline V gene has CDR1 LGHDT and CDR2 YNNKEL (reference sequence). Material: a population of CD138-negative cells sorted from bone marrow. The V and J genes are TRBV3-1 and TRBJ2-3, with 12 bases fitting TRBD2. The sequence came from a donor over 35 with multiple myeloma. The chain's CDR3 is CASTQTSGGEQYF. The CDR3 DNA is TGTGCCAGCACCCAGACTAGCGGGGGAGAGCAGTATTTT.